The clone carrying this T cell receptor beta chain was found many times. Arm-PCR with iRepertoire HTBI primers amplified the CDR3 regions for these TCR beta libraries. Via MiXCR, TCRdb re-called the multiplex PCR reads, giving one row per CDR3 protein. The sample carries roughly 360,000 distinct CDR3 sequences, 10% to 15% recorded once. This sample was taken from a study of regulatory T cells in long-lasting Graves disease. The sample's time point: newly diagnosed GD, antithyroid drugs for less than 3 months. The TCR library was prepared using RNA isolated from PBMCs. Separately, the same data were catalogued under a study of T cells in Graves' hyperthyroidism and ophthalmopathy. That source notes: HTBI primers were the set used in a first-round RT-PCR of the TCR CDR3.

The sequencing used peripheral blood mononuclear cells (PBMCs), collected at new diagnosis, from a patient treated with antithyroid drugs. The receptor was derived from a woman younger than 30 with Graves disease.

The CDR3: CASSTLAGADTQYF. The CDR3, as DNA: TGTGCCAGCAGTACGTTAGCGGGGGCAGATACGCAGTATTTT. The chain joins TRBV6-2 or TRBV6-3 to TRBJ2-3, with 9 bases that match TRBD2. Germline values: CDR1 MNHEY, CDR2 SVGEGT. The CDR3 loop spans 14 amino acids. V was clipped by 5 bases and J by 4 bases; unmatched bases: 4.